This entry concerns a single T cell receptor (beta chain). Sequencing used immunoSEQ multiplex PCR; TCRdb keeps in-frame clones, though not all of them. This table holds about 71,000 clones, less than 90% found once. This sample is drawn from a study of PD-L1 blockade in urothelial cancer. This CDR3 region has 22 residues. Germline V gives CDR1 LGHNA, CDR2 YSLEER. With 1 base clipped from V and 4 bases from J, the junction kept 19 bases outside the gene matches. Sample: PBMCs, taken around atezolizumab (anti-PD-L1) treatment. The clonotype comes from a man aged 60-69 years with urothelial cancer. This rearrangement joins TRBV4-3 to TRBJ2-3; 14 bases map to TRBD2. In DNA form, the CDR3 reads TGCGCCAGCAGCCAAGCCCGACGCAGGGGACTAGCGGGAGCTTTAATACCAGATACGCAGTATTTT. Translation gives CASSQARRRGLAGALIPDTQYF.